This T cell receptor beta chain was sequenced for a study of T cell responses to AZD1222 COVID-19 vaccine. Clones were read by immunoSEQ multiplex PCR, and TCRdb kept only the in-frame ones, dropping some. The data contain 100,000 to 150,000 clones, 90% of them singletons. About this clone itself: The target antigen is unknown.

The germline V gene encodes CDR1 LNHDA and CDR2 SQIVND (reference sequence). The CDR3 is 13 amino acids. Trimming took off 3 bases at V and 4 bases at J, with 9 bases between the two ends. Whole-study results and caveats: Reportedly, nearly half of unique spike TCRs recognized epitopes outside B.1.351/B.1.1.7 mutations. It should be noted that donors were predominantly white British and more often female, and clonal diversity was possibly underestimated.

J is TRBJ2-5 and V is TRBV19; TRBD2 is a possible D gene (7 bases). The sample in question was peripheral blood, obtained on day 0 of AZD1222 vaccination. This receptor was identified in an adult in good health. Here the CDR3 reads CASSIGGRETQYF. The CDR3 DNA reads TGTGCCAGTAGTATCGGGGGGCGAGAGACCCAGTACTTC.